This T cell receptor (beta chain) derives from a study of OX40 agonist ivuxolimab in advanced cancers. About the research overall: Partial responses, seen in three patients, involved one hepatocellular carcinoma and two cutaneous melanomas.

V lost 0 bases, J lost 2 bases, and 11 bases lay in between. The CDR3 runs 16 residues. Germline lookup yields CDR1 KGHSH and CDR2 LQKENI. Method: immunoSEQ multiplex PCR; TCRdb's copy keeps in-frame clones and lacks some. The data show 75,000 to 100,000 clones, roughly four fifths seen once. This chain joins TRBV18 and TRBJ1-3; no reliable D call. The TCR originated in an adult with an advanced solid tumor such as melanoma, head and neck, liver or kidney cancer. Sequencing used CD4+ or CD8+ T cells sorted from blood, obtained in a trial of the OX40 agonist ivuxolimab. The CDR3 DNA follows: TGTGCCAGCTCACCACCGGAGGGATGGCCTGGAAACACCATATATTTT. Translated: CASSPPEGWPGNTIYF.